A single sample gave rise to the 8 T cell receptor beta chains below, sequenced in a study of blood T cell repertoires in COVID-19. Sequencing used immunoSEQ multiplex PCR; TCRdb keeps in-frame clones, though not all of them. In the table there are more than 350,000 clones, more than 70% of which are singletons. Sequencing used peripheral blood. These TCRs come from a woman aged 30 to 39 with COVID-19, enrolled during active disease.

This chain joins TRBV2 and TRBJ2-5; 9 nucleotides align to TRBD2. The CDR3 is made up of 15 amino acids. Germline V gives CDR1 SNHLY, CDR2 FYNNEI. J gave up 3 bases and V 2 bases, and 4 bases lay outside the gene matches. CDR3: CASSENASGKETQYF. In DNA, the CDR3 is TGTGCCAGCAGTGAAAACGCTAGCGGGAAAGAGACCCAGTACTTC. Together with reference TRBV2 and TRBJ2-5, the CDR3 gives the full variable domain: EPEVTQTPSHQVTQMGQEVILRCVPISNHLYFYWYRQILGQKVEFLVSFYNNEISEKSEIFDDQFSVERPDGSNFTLKIRSTKLEDSAMYFCASSENASGKETQYFGPGTRLLVL.

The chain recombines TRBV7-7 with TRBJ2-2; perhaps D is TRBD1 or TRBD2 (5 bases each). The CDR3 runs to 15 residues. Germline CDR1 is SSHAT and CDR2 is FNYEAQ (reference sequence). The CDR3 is CASAPRQGYTGELFF. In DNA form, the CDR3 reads TGTGCTAGCGCCCCGCGGCAGGGATACACCGGGGAGCTGTTTTTT.

CDR3 residues: CASGGLAGEYEQYF. The DNA for the CDR3 is TGTGCCAGCGGTGGACTAGCGGGGGAGTACGAGCAGTACTTC. J is TRBJ2-7 and V is TRBV2; 13 bases align to TRBD2. The germline V gene has CDR1 SNHLY and CDR2 FYNNEI. With 8 bases clipped from V and 4 bases from J, the junction kept 5 bases outside the gene matches. This CDR3 contains 14 residues.

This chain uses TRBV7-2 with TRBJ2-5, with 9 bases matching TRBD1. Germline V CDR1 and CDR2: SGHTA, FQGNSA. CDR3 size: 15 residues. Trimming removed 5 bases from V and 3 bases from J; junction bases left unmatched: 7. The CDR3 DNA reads TGTGCCAGCAGCCGGACAGGGGACATGGAAGAGACCCAGTACTTC. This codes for CASSRTGDMEETQYF.

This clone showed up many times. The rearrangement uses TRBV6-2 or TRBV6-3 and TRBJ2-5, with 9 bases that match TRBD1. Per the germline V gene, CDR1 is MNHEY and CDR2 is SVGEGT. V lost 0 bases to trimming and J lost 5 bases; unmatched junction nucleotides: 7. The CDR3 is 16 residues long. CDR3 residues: CASSYSGGTGMETQYF. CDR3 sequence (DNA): TGTGCCAGCAGTTACTCCGGAGGGACAGGGATGGAGACCCAGTACTTC.

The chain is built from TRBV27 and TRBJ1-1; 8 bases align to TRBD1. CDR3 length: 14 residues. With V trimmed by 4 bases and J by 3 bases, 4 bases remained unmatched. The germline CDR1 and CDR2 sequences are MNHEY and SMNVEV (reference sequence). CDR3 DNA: TGTGCCAGCAGTTCCAGGGGGCGGGACACTGAAGCTTTCTTT. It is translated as CASSSRGRDTEAFF.

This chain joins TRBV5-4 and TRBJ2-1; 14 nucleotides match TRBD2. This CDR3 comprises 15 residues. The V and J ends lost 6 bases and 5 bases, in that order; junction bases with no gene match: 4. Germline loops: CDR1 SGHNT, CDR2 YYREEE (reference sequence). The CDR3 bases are TGTGCCAGCACCCTGGGACTAGCGGGAGACAATGAGCAGTTCTTC. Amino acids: CASTLGLAGDNEQFF.

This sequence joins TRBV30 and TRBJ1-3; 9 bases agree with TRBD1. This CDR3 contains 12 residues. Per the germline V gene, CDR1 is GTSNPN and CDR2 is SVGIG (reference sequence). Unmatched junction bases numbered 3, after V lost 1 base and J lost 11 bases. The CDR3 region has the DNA TGTGCCTGGAGTGGGGACAGGGATGCCATATATTTT. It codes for CAWSGDRDAIYF.